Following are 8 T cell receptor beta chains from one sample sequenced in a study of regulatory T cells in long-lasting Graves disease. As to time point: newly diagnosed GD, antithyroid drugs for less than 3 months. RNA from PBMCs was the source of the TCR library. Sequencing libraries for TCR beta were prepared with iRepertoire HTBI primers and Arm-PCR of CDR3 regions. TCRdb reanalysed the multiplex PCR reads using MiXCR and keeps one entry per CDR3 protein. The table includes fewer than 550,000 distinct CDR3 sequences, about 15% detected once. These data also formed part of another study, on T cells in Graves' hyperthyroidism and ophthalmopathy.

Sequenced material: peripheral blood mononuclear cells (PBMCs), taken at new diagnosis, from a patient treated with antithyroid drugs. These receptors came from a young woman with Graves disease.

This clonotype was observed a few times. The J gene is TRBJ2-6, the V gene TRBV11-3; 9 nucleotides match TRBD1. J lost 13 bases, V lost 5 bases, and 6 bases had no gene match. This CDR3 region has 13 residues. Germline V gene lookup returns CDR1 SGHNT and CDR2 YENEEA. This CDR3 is CASSPGQGFVLTF. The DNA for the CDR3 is TGTGCCAGCAGCCCAGGACAGGGGTTTGTCCTGACTTTC.

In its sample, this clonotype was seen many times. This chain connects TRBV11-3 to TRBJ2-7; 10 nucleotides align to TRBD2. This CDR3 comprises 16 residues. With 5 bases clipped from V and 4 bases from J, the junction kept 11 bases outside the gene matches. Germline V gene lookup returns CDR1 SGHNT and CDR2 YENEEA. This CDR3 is CASSLLLAGAGYEQYF. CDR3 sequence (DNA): TGTGCCAGCAGCCTACTGCTAGCGGGAGCGGGGTACGAGCAGTACTTC.

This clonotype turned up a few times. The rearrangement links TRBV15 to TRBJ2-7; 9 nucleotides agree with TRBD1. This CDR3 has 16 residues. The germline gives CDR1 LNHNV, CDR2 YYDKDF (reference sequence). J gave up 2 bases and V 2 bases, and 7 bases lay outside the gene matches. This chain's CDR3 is CATSRRRTGEPYEQYF. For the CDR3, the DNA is TGTGCCACCAGCAGACGAAGGACAGGGGAACCCTACGAGCAGTACTTC.

CDR3 residues: CASSLGPTWGQGASGELFF. In nucleotides, the CDR3 is TGTGCCAGCAGCTTAGGTCCTACTTGGGGACAGGGGGCCTCCGGGGAGCTGTTTTTT. This chain connects TRBV11-3 to TRBJ2-2; 12 nucleotides line up with TRBD1. Germline V lookup: CDR1 SGHNT, CDR2 YENEEA. Germline trimming cut 1 base from V and 6 bases from J; bases unmatched to any gene: 12. The length of the CDR3 is 19 residues. The full variable domain, with the rest looked up from reference TRBV11-3 and TRBJ2-2, is EAGVVQSPRYKIIEKKQPVAFWCNPISGHNTLYWYLQNLGQGPELLIRYENEEAVDDSQLPKDRFSAERLKGVDSTLKIQPAELGDSAVYLCASSLGPTWGQGASGELFFGEGSRLTVL.

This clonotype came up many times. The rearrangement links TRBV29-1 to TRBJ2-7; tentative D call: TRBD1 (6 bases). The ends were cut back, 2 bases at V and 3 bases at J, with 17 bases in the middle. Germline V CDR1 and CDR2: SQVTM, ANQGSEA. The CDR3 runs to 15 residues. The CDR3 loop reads CSVEWGDRSHYEQYF. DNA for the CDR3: TGCAGCGTTGAATGGGGAGACAGGAGCCACTACGAGCAGTACTTC.

The CDR3 is CASSVAGSGSDEQFF. CDR3 coding DNA: TGTGCCAGCAGCGTAGCGGGTAGCGGGAGCGATGAGCAGTTCTTC. J is TRBJ2-1 and V is TRBV9, with 9 nucleotides matching TRBD2. After removal of 0 bases from V and 8 bases from J, the junction contained 6 bases not matched to a gene. The CDR3 is 15 residues long. Germline V gene lookup returns CDR1 SGDLS and CDR2 YYNGEE.

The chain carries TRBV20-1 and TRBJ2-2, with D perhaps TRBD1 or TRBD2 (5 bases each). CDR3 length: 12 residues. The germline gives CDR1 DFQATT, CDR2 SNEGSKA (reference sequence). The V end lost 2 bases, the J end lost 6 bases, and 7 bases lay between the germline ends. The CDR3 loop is CSARRGAGELFF. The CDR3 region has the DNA TGCAGTGCTAGAAGAGGGGCCGGGGAGCTGTTTTTT.

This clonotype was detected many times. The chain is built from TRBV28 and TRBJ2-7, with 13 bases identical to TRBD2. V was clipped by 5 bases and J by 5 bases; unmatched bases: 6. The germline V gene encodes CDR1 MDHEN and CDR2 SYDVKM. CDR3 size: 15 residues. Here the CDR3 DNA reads TGTGCCAGCAGTCCAGGACTAGCGGGAGTGGACGAGCAGTACTTC. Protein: CASSPGLAGVDEQYF.